Listed below are T cell receptor beta chains from one sample, sequenced in a study of blood T cells in healthy people across ages. TCRdb analysed the 5' RACE reads with MiXCR anew, one entry per CDR3 protein. The top ten hold approximately 17% of the sample, which has about 1 million distinct CDR3 sequences, under 45% seen once. The specimen sequenced was blood. Every receptor here comes from a woman between 55 and 75 years old in good health. The CDR3 runs from the conserved cysteine through the conserved F or W. D genes are given only for firm matches. Only some rows state a clone size, as once, few, many or a class for expanded clones.

v_call	d_call	j_call	clone_size	cdr3_aa	cdr3_nt
TRBV14	-	TRBJ2-7	-	CASSQVGTATYEQYF	TGTGCCAGCAGCCAAGTTGGTACGGCCACCTACGAGCAGTACTTC
TRBV7-9	TRBD2	TRBJ2-1	few	CASSRERIAGEYNEQFF	TGTGCCAGCAGCCGGGAGCGGATAGCGGGAGAGTACAATGAGCAGTTCTTC
TRBV20-1	TRBD2	TRBJ2-3	many	CSASGISGSRGYTQYF	TGCAGTGCTTCAGGGATCAGCGGGAGCCGGGGTTATACGCAGTATTTT
TRBV20-1	-	TRBJ2-7	-	CSAVGEYEQYF	TGCAGTGCGGTCGGGGAGTACGAGCAGTACTTC
TRBV27	TRBD2	TRBJ2-3	-	CASSLSKLFSPGLASPDTQYF	TGTGCCAGCAGTTTATCCAAGTTATTCTCTCCAGGACTAGCCTCTCCAGATACGCAGTATTTT
TRBV15	TRBD1	TRBJ2-5	-	CATSREGTGGLETQYF	TGTGCCACCAGCAGAGAGGGGACAGGGGGCTTGGAGACCCAGTACTTC
TRBV10-3	TRBD2	TRBJ2-1	-	CAISTGGPYNEQFF	TGTGCCATCAGTACGGGAGGGCCCTACAATGAGCAGTTCTTC
TRBV29-1	-	TRBJ1-2	-	CSTRDFYGYTF	TGCAGCACCCGGGACTTCTATGGCTACACCTTC
TRBV20-1	-	TRBJ2-7	-	CSARKTLYEQYF	TGCAGTGCTAGAAAGACACTCTACGAGCAGTACTTC
TRBV20-1	-	TRBJ2-1	-	CSAPGPDSYNEQFF	TGCAGTGCTCCTGGGCCTGACTCCTACAATGAGCAGTTCTTC
TRBV7-9	-	TRBJ2-3	few	CASSLTGIFRVTQYF	TGTGCCAGCAGCTTAACGGGAATTTTTAGGGTCACGCAGTATTTT
TRBV7-9	-	TRBJ1-4	-	CASSLGQAPEKLFF	TGTGCCAGCAGCTTAGGGCAGGCACCCGAAAAACTGTTTTTT
TRBV27	TRBD1	TRBJ2-7	-	CASSLSGTATYEQYF	TGTGCCAGCAGTTTATCGGGGACAGCCACCTACGAGCAGTACTTC
TRBV7-9	TRBD2	TRBJ2-3	-	CASSRPDLGEGGTDTQYF	TGTGCCAGCAGCCGTCCCGACCTGGGGGAGGGCGGCACAGATACGCAGTATTTT
TRBV12-3/TRBV12-4	TRBD2	TRBJ2-3	few	CASSLAAASDTQYF	TGTGCCAGCTCACTAGCGGCGGCGTCAGATACGCAGTATTTT
TRBV4-2	-	TRBJ2-1	few	CASSQVDRPNEQFF	TGTGCCAGCAGCCAGGTTGACAGGCCCAATGAGCAGTTCTTC